These 22 T cell receptor beta chains came from one sample sequenced in a study of blood T cell repertoires in COVID-19. Assay used: immunoSEQ multiplex PCR; TCRdb lists only in-frame clones, some missing. The data hold about 170,000 clones, with roughly 86% observed a single time. Input material: peripheral blood. These receptors were obtained from a man in his sixties or seventies with acute or convalescent COVID-19.

The V and J genes are TRBV5-6 and TRBJ1-1; possible D gene TRBD1, 5 bases. The CDR3 consists of 15 residues. V gave up 1 base and J gave up 2 bases, with 12 bases separating them. Germline CDR1 and CDR2: SGHDT and YYEEEE. The CDR3 bases are TGTGCCAGCAGCTTGACAGACAGAATTAACACTGAAGCTTTCTTT. Translated: CASSLTDRINTEAFF.

V usage is TRBV18 and J usage is TRBJ2-2, with a weak D call TRBD2 (6 bases). The V end was cut by 4 bases, the J end by 0 bases, with 12 bases between. The CDR3 sequence is 16 residues long. From germline, CDR1 is KGHSH and CDR2 LQKENI. The CDR3 here is CASSRERGSNTGELFF. The CDR3 bases are TGTGCCAGCTCACGAGAACGGGGGTCGAACACCGGGGAGCTGTTTTTT.

This chain links TRBV13 with TRBJ2-1; possible D gene TRBD2, 6 bases. The CDR3 runs 13 residues. CDR1 PRHDT and CDR2 FYEKMQ come from the germline V gene (reference sequence). V was clipped by 5 bases and J by 9 bases, with 14 bases between them. For the CDR3, the DNA is TGTGCCAGCAGCCTCCGGGGGTACGGTGAGCAGTTCTTC. Translating gives CASSLRGYGEQFF. Full variable domain (outside the CDR3, taken from reference TRBV13 and TRBJ2-1): AAGVIQSPRHLIKEKRETATLKCYPIPRHDTVYWYQQGPGQDPQFLISFYEKMQSDKGSIPDRFSAQQFSDYHSELNMSSLELGDSALYFCASSLRGYGEQFFGPGTRLTVL.

V and J are TRBV7-2 and TRBJ2-1; 13 bases are shared with TRBD2. After removal of 5 bases from V and 9 bases from J, the junction contained 7 bases not matched to a gene. CDR1 is SGHTA, CDR2 FQGNSA, per germline. CDR3 size: 15 residues. The CDR3 here is CASSLTSGGAIEQFF. CDR3 in DNA: TGTGCCAGCAGCCTAACTAGCGGGGGGGCTATTGAGCAGTTCTTC.

The V gene is TRBV6-5, the J gene TRBJ1-4; maybe TRBD1 (5 bases). The CDR3 has 14 residues. The germline gives CDR1 MNHEY, CDR2 SVGAGI. The V gene lost 6 bases and the J gene lost 4 bases, with 12 bases spanning the gap. The CDR3 nucleotides read TGTGCCAGCAGCCAGGGTAGGCTTAATGAAAAACTGTTTTTT. Residues: CASSQGRLNEKLFF.

The chain joins TRBV19 to TRBJ1-4, with D maybe TRBD1 (5 bases). The germline CDR1 and CDR2 sequences are LNHDA and SQIVND (reference sequence). Trimming removed 7 bases at V and 10 bases at J, with 25 bases between. This CDR3 comprises 16 residues. The DNA of the CDR3 is TGTGCCAGTACCATCGGTGAGCGGGCCGGAGGGGCAAAACTGTTTTTT. It specifies CASTIGERAGGAKLFF.

The gene calls are TRBV5-4 and TRBJ2-5; no clear D. V lost 4 bases to trimming and J lost 4 bases, with 11 bases between them. Germline CDR1 and CDR2: SGHNT and YYREEE (reference sequence). The CDR3 is 13 amino acids. CDR3 protein: CASSRENTETQYF. Written as DNA, the CDR3 is TGTGCCAGCAGCCGAGAAAATACAGAGACCCAGTACTTC.

The chain uses TRBV28 and TRBJ1-4; D perhaps matches TRBD1 (5 bases). The CDR3 is made up of 15 amino acids. Trimming took off 2 bases at V and 8 bases at J, with 15 bases between the two ends. Germline CDR1 MDHEN, CDR2 SYDVKM. This CDR3 reads CASSLARGEGEKLFF. CDR3 DNA sequence: TGTGCCAGCAGTTTAGCCCGGGGGGAAGGGGAAAAACTGTTTTTT.

The chain couples TRBV21-1 to TRBJ1-4. TRBV21-1 is a recognized pseudogene. The CDR3 loop spans 15 amino acids. CDR3: CASSNNQGREEKLFF. In DNA form, the CDR3 reads TGTGCCAGCAGCAATAACCAGGGGAGGGAGGAAAAACTGTTTTTT.

J is TRBJ2-3 and V is TRBV5-1; 7 bases map to TRBD1. Germline CDR1 is SGHRS and CDR2 is YFSETQ. The CDR3 totals 15 residues. J lost 1 base, V lost 5 bases, and 7 bases had no gene match. The CDR3 is CASRDRGQGTDTQYF. The CDR3 DNA sequence: TGCGCCAGCAGAGATAGGGGGCAGGGCACAGATACGCAGTATTTT. Variable domain in full (rest from reference TRBV5-1 and TRBJ2-3): KAGVTQTPRYLIKTRGQQVTLSCSPISGHRSVSWYQQTPGQGLQFLFEYFSETQRNKGNFPGRFSGRQFSNSRSEMNVSTLELGDSALYLCASRDRGQGTDTQYFGPGTRLTVL.

The CDR3 is CSVGTGDQPQHF. The CDR3 nucleotides read TGCAGCGTTGGGACAGGGGATCAGCCCCAGCATTTT. The chain employs TRBV29-1 and TRBJ1-5; 9 nucleotides line up with TRBD1. V shed 4 bases and J 5 bases; nucleotides not matched to a gene: 0. This CDR3 has 12 residues. Per the germline V gene, CDR1 is SQVTM and CDR2 is ANQGSEA.

This clone was seen a few times. This rearrangement joins TRBV10-2 to TRBJ2-2; 7 bases are a match to TRBD2. The germline V gene has CDR1 WSHSY and CDR2 SAAADI. CDR3 length: 16 amino acids. V lost 5 bases and J lost 5; bases outside the gene matches: 11. The CDR3 loop reads CASSRGLRGGTGELFF. CDR3 coding DNA: TGCGCCAGCAGTCGTGGTCTAAGGGGAGGGACCGGGGAGCTGTTTTTT.

This sequence joins TRBV10-1 and TRBJ2-1; possibly TRBD2 for D (5 bases). Germline V gene sequence: CDR1 WNHNN, CDR2 SYGVQD (reference sequence). Trimming cost V 5 bases and J 10 bases, with 15 bases left between them. The CDR3 is 13 residues long. CDR3 region: CASSQAVPGEQFF. The CDR3 DNA follows: TGCGCCAGCAGTCAAGCGGTTCCGGGGGAGCAGTTCTTC.

V gene TRBV12-3 or TRBV12-4 combines with J gene TRBJ1-2; D unclear. The CDR3 runs 12 residues. V lost 5 bases to trimming and J lost 4 bases, with 8 bases between them. DNA for the CDR3: TGTGCCAGCAGTGCATACGGCTATGGCTACACCTTC. This translates into CASSAYGYGYTF.

This clone was observed once. The chain has TRBV6-2 or TRBV6-3 and TRBJ1-5; D possibly corresponds to TRBD1 (6 bases). Germline loops: CDR1 MNHEY, CDR2 SVGEGT. The germline V and J ends were trimmed by 2 bases and 0 bases, with 14 bases remaining between them. CDR3 length: 17 amino acids. DNA of the CDR3: TGTGCCAGCAGTTACAAGTCGGGACACCCTAGCAATCAGCCCCAGCATTTT. It specifies CASSYKSGHPSNQPQHF.

The table lists this clone with a count of one. This chain connects TRBV5-1 to TRBJ2-2, with D maybe TRBD2 (5 bases). With 2 bases removed from V and 0 bases from J, the gap between germline ends came to 11 bases. The CDR3 is 16 amino acids. The germline V gene has CDR1 SGHRS and CDR2 YFSETQ. DNA of the CDR3: TGCGCCAGCAGCTTCGCGGGTACCACGAACACCGGGGAGCTGTTTTTT. This sequence encodes CASSFAGTTNTGELFF.

The chain links TRBV6-6 to TRBJ1-5; D is unresolved. This CDR3 spans 17 amino acids. The V end was cut by 5 bases, the J end by 6 bases, with 23 bases between. Germline values: CDR1 MNHNY, CDR2 SVGAGI (reference sequence). CDR3 DNA: TGTGCCAGCAGTCCCTCCACCCAAACACGGGGAGTTCAGCCCCAGCATTTT. Amino acids: CASSPSTQTRGVQPQHF.

A single count supports this clone. The J gene is TRBJ1-1, the V gene TRBV10-3; TRBD1 matches at 8 bases. V shed 7 bases and J 4 bases; nucleotides not matched to a gene: 5. CDR1 is ENHRY, CDR2 SYGVKD, per germline. The CDR3 totals 13 residues. Here the CDR3 DNA reads TGTGCCATCATTCCGACAGGGGCCACTGAAGCTTTCTTT. Residues: CAIIPTGATEAFF.

J is TRBJ1-4 and V is TRBV5-8; a weak D match, TRBD1 (5 bases). With 4 bases removed from V and 7 bases from J, the gap between germline ends came to 17 bases. Germline V gives CDR1 SGHTS, CDR2 YDEGEE. The CDR3 length is 15 residues. For the CDR3, the DNA is TGTGCCAGCAGCACAGGAGGGGTTTTGGCTGAAAAACTGTTTTTT. It specifies CASSTGGVLAEKLFF.

The J gene is TRBJ1-1, the V gene TRBV6-5; D is unclear. CDR3 length: 13 amino acids. V lost 7 bases and J lost 6, with 15 bases in between. Germline CDR1 is MNHEY and CDR2 is SVGAGI. For the CDR3, the DNA is TGTGCCAGCATAGGACTCAAGATAGCTGAAGCTTTCTTT. This gives the protein CASIGLKIAEAFF.

The chain recombines TRBV7-7 with TRBJ2-3, with no clear D. This CDR3 is built from 13 residues. V was pared by 1 base and J by 3 bases, with 5 bases between. Germline CDR1 SSHAT, CDR2 FNYEAQ (reference sequence). In DNA form, the CDR3 reads TGTGCCAGCAGCTTAGGACTGACAGATACGCAGTATTTT. The encoded protein is CASSLGLTDTQYF.

This clone was detected once. The rearrangement uses TRBV12-3 or TRBV12-4 and TRBJ1-3; D is perhaps TRBD1 (6 bases). The V and J ends lost 6 bases and 4 bases respectively, with 10 bases between them. The CDR3 consists of 13 residues. The CDR3 spells CASRPDRGNTIYF. In DNA form, the CDR3 reads TGTGCCAGCAGACCCGACAGGGGAAACACCATATATTTT.